This T cell receptor beta chain came from a study of CD8+ T cells in alopecia areata. Across the whole study: Tofacitinib ran 6 to 18 months, followed by 6 months off drug.

General study results and limits: In scalp samples, resident alphabeta T cells of normal skin are also sequenced. Especially in alopecia totalis/universalis, lesional scalp showed greater clonality than normal scalp did. Shared TCR sequences were less clear between patients than in mice, possibly partly from HLA diversity.

With V trimmed by 2 bases and J by 4 bases, 6 bases remained unmatched. Germline V CDR1 and CDR2: SGDLS, YYNGEE. The CDR3 consists of 16 residues. Sequencing used cDNA as its template, made by extracting RNA and reverse transcribing it. Data came from immunoSEQ multiplex PCR; TCRdb stores just in-frame clones and leaves some out. Altogether under 300,000 clones are present, approximately 61% being singletons, with the ten largest covering around 1.2%. As regards this clone: Its matching antigen is unknown. This same CDR3 is encoded by further DNA sequences in the sample.

This clonotype originated in a human donor with alopecia areata. This chain links TRBV9 with TRBJ2-5, with 12 bases identical to TRBD2. The sequences come from CD4+ T cells sorted from blood, collected at week 0. CDR3 region: CASSVGLAGGRETQYF. CDR3 sequence (DNA): TGTGCCAGCAGCGTGGGACTAGCGGGTGGCAGAGAGACCCAGTACTTC.